What follows is one T cell receptor beta chain and its context. V was cut by 3 bases and J by 2 bases, with 8 bases left in between. The CDR3 contains 14 residues. CDR1 SNHLY and CDR2 FYNNEI come from the germline V gene. The treatment is: over 15 received Ad26.COV2.S at low or high dose, single or two shots; 5 received placebo; per-sample allocation not given. Specimens were obtained on day 63 following the first vaccine or placebo injection. The data derive from a study of Ad26.COV2.S vaccination and SARS-CoV-2 variants. Looking at the study overall: Enrollment placed the donor in the COV1001 Ad26.COV2.S trial arm.

Profiled with immunoSEQ multiplex PCR; TCRdb holds only in-frame clones, not every one. The sample includes roughly 410,000 clones, about 83% of them seen just once. Specimen: peripheral blood, collected in a trial of Ad26.COV2.S vaccine versus placebo. This TCR was recovered from a person between 18 and 60 years old who received the Ad26.COV2.S COVID-19 vaccine or a placebo. The chain links TRBV2 to TRBJ1-5; D unresolved. The CDR3 sequence is CASSELSGNQPQHF. DNA of the CDR3: TGTGCCAGCAGTGAGTTGAGTGGCAATCAGCCCCAGCATTTT.